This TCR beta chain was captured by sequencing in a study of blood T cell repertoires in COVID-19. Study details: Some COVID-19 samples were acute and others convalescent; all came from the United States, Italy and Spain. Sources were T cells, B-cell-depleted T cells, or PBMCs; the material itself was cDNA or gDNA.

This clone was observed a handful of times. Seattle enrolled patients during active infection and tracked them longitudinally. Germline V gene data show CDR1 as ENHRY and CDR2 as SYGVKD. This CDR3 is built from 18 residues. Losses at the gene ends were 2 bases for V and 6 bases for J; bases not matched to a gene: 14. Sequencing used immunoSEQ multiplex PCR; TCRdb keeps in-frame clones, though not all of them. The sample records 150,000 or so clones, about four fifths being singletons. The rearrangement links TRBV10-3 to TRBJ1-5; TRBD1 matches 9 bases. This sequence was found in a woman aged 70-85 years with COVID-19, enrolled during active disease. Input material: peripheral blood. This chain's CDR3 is CAISEVGTGSASRQPQHF. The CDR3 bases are TGTGCCATCAGTGAGGTCGGGACAGGGTCAGCATCTCGTCAGCCCCAGCATTTT.